This TCR beta chain was observed in a study of beta chain features in type 1 diabetes. Sequenced material consisted of expressed TCRB transcripts (all of the isolated RNA was reverse transcribed). TCRdb keeps only in-frame clones here, not all; method: immunoSEQ multiplex PCR. The repertoire holds 20,000 to 30,000 clones, under 50% seen once, with approximately 0.3% in the top ten. Study-level results: Type 1 diabetes patients had TCRB CDR3s that were shorter (moderately but significantly so) in all four CD4+ subsets.

This clone was seen a handful of times. Antigen unknown. V shed 5 bases and J 7 bases; nucleotides not matched to a gene: 10. This CDR3 has 15 residues. Germline V lookup: CDR1 LNHDA, CDR2 SQIVND (reference sequence). The sample was stem cell memory CD4+ T cells from blood. The chain carries TRBV19 and TRBJ1-2, with 10 bases lining up with TRBD1. The TCR comes from a man aged 30-40 years with type 1 diabetes. CDR3 sequence: CASSPPGQGRGGYTF. The CDR3 DNA reads as TGTGCCAGTAGTCCCCCGGGACAGGGGCGGGGTGGCTACACCTTC.